This entry concerns a single TCR beta chain. No antigen is known for it. The read is 3 residues too short to cover the CDR3 end, so that end is filled in from the germline J gene. The data derive from a study of Tregs in tolerant kidney transplant recipients. Study context: Mixed chimerism was transient after nonmyeloablative marrow transplants from related graft donors. Study-level findings and limits: Tolerant patients' donor-specific Tregs expanded beyond overall Tregs, suggesting antigen-driven growth.

Unstimulated Tregs (CD4+CD25+CD127-) and CD4+CD25- non-Tregs were sorted from PBMCs. The CDR3 loop spans 15 amino acids. The J segment lost 7 bases and the V segment lost 2 bases, leaving 8 bases of the junction unmatched. In germline, CDR1 is SEHNR, CDR2 FQNEAQ (reference sequence). Only in-frame clones appear in the TCRdb table, and some are missing; sequencing was by immunoSEQ multiplex PCR. This sample's table reports about 48,000 clones. The gene calls are TRBV7-9 and TRBJ2-3; TRBD1 matches 8 bases. This specimen was CD4+ T cells from blood, taken before the transplant. The sequence was obtained from a human donor who received a combined kidney and bone marrow transplant. Incomplete CDR3 DNA: TGTGCCAGCAGCTTACAGGGGGCAAATTTCCATACG. Amino acids: CASSLQGANFHT. The CDR3 in full is CASSLQGANFHTQYF.